The sequence of this T cell receptor (beta chain) was determined in a study of blood T cells in healthy people across ages. Next came a second PCR, run for about 7 to 12 cycles, which used a sample-barcoded 5' primer along with a J-beta primer mix. TCRdb independently ran MiXCR on the 5' RACE reads; one entry per CDR3 protein. Of roughly 1,300,000 distinct CDR3 sequences listed, around 59% were seen once; the top ten hold roughly 6.3%. The receptor was derived from a man between 18 and 35 years old in good health. The sample was blood.

The DNA of the CDR3 is TGTGCCAGCAGACCAGGGCAGTCAGCGAACTATGGCTACACCTTC. The encoded protein is CASRPGQSANYGYTF. V is TRBV6-1 and J is TRBJ1-2; D is perhaps TRBD1 (5 bases). V dropped 6 bases and J dropped 2 bases, with 16 bases sitting between them. CDR1 and CDR2 (germline): MNHNS, SASEGT. The CDR3 is 15 amino acids.